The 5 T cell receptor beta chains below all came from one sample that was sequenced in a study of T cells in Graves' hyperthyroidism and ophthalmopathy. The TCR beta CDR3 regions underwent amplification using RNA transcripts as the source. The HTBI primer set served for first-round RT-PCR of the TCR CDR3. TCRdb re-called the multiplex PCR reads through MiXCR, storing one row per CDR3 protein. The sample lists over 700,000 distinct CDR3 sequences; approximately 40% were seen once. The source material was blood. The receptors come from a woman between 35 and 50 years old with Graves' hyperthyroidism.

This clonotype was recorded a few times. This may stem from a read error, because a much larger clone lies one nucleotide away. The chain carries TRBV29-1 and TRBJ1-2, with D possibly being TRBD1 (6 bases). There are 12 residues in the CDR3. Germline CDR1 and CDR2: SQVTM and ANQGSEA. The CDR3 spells CSVVQGAYGYAF. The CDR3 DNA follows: TGCAGCGTTGTACAGGGAGCCTATGGCTACGCCTTC.

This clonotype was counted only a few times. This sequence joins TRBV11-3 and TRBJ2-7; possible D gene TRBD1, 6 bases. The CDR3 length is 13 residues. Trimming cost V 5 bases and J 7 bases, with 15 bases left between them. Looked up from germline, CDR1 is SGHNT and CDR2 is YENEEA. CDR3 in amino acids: CASSLRGSGEQYF. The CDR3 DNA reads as TGTGCCAGCAGCCTCAGGGGCTCGGGGGAGCAGTACTTC.

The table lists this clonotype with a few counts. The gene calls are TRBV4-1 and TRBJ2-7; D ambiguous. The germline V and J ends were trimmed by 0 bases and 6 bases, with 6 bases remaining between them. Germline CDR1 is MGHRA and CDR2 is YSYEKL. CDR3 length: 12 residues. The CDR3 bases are TGCGCCAGCAGCCAAGACTCATTCGAGCAGTACTTC. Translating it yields CASSQDSFEQYF.

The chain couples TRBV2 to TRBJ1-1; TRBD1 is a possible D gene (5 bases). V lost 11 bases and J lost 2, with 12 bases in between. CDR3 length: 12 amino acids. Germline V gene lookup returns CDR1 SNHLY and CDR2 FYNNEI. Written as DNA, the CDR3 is TGTGCCGCCGGGACGGCTAACACTGAAGCTTTCTTT. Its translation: CAAGTANTEAFF.

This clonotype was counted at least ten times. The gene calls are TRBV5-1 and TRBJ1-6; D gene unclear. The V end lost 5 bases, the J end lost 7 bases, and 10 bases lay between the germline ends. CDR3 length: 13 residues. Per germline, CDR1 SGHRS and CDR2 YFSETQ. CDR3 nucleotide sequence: TGCGCCAGCAGGGAGGTGTCAAATTCACCCCTCCACTTT. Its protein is CASREVSNSPLHF.